These 18 T cell receptor beta chains were sequenced from one sample in a study of T cell changes during pregnancy in multiple sclerosis. Sequencing used immunoSEQ multiplex PCR; TCRdb keeps in-frame clones, though not all of them. Of about 40,000 clones in the sample, roughly 92% were seen once. The specimen was CD4+ T cells from peripheral blood mononuclear cells, collected before pregnancy. These receptors were obtained from a female donor with multiple sclerosis, enrolled in a pregnancy study.

The chain couples TRBV2 to TRBJ1-4, with D unclear. The CDR3 has 13 residues. The V end lost 6 bases, the J end lost 7 bases, and 12 bases lay between the germline ends. In germline, CDR1 is SNHLY, CDR2 FYNNEI. The CDR3 here is CASRGRFLEKLFF. The CDR3 DNA follows: TGTGCCAGCAGGGGCAGGTTTCTTGAAAAACTGTTTTTT.

This clone was recorded only once. This chain uses TRBV5-4 with TRBJ2-1; TRBD2 aligns across 10 bases. The ends lost 3 bases at V and 8 bases at J; junction bases unmatched: 11. This CDR3 is built from 16 residues. CDR1 and CDR2 (germline): SGHNT, YYREEE (reference sequence). CDR3 in amino acids: CASSSTAGGPVDEQFF. CDR3 sequence (DNA): TGTGCCAGCAGCTCCACAGCGGGAGGGCCTGTGGATGAGCAGTTCTTC.

The chain couples TRBV5-1 to TRBJ2-7, with 13 nucleotides matching TRBD2. The CDR3 contains 16 residues. After removal of 2 bases from V and 4 bases from J, the junction contained 6 bases not matched to a gene. The germline CDR1 and CDR2 sequences are SGHRS and YFSETQ. The CDR3 DNA follows: TGCGCCAGCAGCTTAAACTCGGGACTAGCGGGGTACGAGCAGTACTTC. Translating gives CASSLNSGLAGYEQYF.

This clone has a single count. This rearrangement joins TRBV6-5 to TRBJ2-4; the D is unclear. The CDR3 runs to 13 residues. The germline V and J ends were trimmed by 8 bases and 0 bases, with 8 bases remaining between them. The germline CDR1 and CDR2 sequences are MNHEY and SVGAGI. The CDR3 DNA follows: TGTGCCAGCCGGAGCTTAGCCAAAAACATTCAGTACTTC. Translation gives CASRSLAKNIQYF.

CDR3 protein: CASTSGTNTGELFF. Here the CDR3 DNA reads TGTGCCAGCACTTCGGGAACGAACACCGGGGAGCTGTTTTTT. This chain uses TRBV28 with TRBJ2-2; perhaps TRBD2 as D (5 bases). V was pared by 7 bases and J by 0 bases, with 9 bases between. Per germline, CDR1 MDHEN and CDR2 SYDVKM. The CDR3 is 14 amino acids.

The DNA of the CDR3 is TGTGCCAGCAGTTTAATGGGCATTGGAGCTTTCTTT. Its protein is CASSLMGIGAFF. This sequence joins TRBV28 and TRBJ1-1, with D unclear. This CDR3 comprises 12 residues. The V and J ends lost 2 bases and 10 bases respectively, with 11 bases between them. The germline V gene has CDR1 MDHEN and CDR2 SYDVKM.

This sequence joins TRBV4-2 and TRBJ2-3, with 10 nucleotides matching TRBD2. The germline V gene has CDR1 LGHNA and CDR2 YNFKEQ. Trimming cost V 0 bases and J 4 bases; bases outside gene matches: 1. The CDR3 runs to 15 residues. The CDR3 nucleotides are TGTGCCAGCAGCCAAGATGGGACTAGCGCAGATACGCAGTATTTT. Residues: CASSQDGTSADTQYF.

The rearrangement links TRBV7-9 to TRBJ1-3; D is uncertain. Trimming took 3 bases from V and 0 from J, leaving 12 bases between them. The CDR3 loop spans 16 amino acids. Germline V gene sequence: CDR1 SEHNR, CDR2 FQNEAQ (reference sequence). CDR3 nucleotide sequence: TGTGCCAGCAGCTTTATTCACGCGAGCTCTGGAAACACCATATATTTT. It yields the protein CASSFIHASSGNTIYF. Variable domain in full (rest from reference TRBV7-9 and TRBJ1-3): DTGVSQNPRHKITKRGQNVTFRCDPISEHNRLYWYRQTLGQGPEFLTYFQNEAQLEKSRLLSDRFSAERPKGSFSTLEIQRTEQGDSAMYLCASSFIHASSGNTIYFGEGSWLTVV.

The genes are TRBV2 and TRBJ1-2, with 8 bases fitting TRBD1. The CDR3 has 13 amino acids. V lost 4 bases and J lost 5; bases outside the gene matches: 3. Germline CDR1 is SNHLY and CDR2 is FYNNEI. The CDR3 region has the DNA TGTGCCAGCAGTGCGACAGGGGTGTATGGCTACACCTTC. The encoded protein is CASSATGVYGYTF.

The CDR3 is CASSLKPSGGQWGNEQFF. The CDR3 region has the DNA TGTGCCAGCAGCTTAAAACCCTCAGGGGGCCAGTGGGGAAATGAGCAGTTCTTC. The V call is TRBV7-2, the J call TRBJ2-1; TRBD1 agrees at 8 bases. The CDR3 is 18 amino acids. Germline V gives CDR1 SGHTA, CDR2 FQGNSA. Germline trimming cut 2 bases from V and 7 bases from J; bases unmatched to any gene: 16.

The CDR3 here is CSAEYRAAGGLNEQYF. CDR3 nucleotides: TGCAGCGCCGAATATCGAGCGGCGGGAGGTCTCAACGAGCAGTACTTC. The chain links TRBV29-1 to TRBJ2-7, with 8 bases lining up with TRBD2. The germline gives CDR1 SQVTM, CDR2 ANQGSEA. CDR3 length: 16 amino acids. J was trimmed by 5 bases and V by 7 bases; bases with no gene match: 19.

This clone came up once. V usage is TRBV10-3 and J usage is TRBJ2-3; tentative D call: TRBD1 (5 bases). The ends were cut back, 5 bases at V and 0 bases at J, with 15 bases in the middle. The length of the CDR3 is 16 residues. The germline gives CDR1 ENHRY, CDR2 SYGVKD. The CDR3 nucleotides are TGTGCCATCAGTCCTCGCCAGGGATCCAGCACAGATACGCAGTATTTT. It specifies CAISPRQGSSTDTQYF.

The chain recombines TRBV18 with TRBJ1-1; D is unresolved. The V gene lost 4 bases and the J gene lost 7 bases, with 13 bases spanning the gap. Germline lookup yields CDR1 KGHSH and CDR2 LQKENI. This CDR3 is built from 13 residues. The CDR3 region has the DNA TGTGCCAGCTCACTCCGACGGGAGGTTGAAGCTTTCTTT. Residues: CASSLRREVEAFF.

This chain joins TRBV7-9 and TRBJ2-7; D is possibly TRBD2 (6 bases). The CDR3 is made up of 15 amino acids. Trimming cost V 5 bases and J 9 bases, with 23 bases left between them. From germline, CDR1 is SEHNR and CDR2 FQNEAQ (reference sequence). The CDR3 sequence: CASSPPGATFFGQYF. In DNA form, the CDR3 reads TGTGCCAGCAGCCCGCCGGGAGCTACATTCTTTGGGCAGTACTTC.

This sequence joins TRBV5-6 and TRBJ2-1; TRBD2 aligns across 14 bases. Germline-derived CDR1 and CDR2 are SGHDT and YYEEEE. The CDR3 length is 18 residues. V shed 1 base and J 7 bases; nucleotides not matched to a gene: 10. DNA for the CDR3: TGTGCCAGCAGCTTGATCAGCTCTGGACTAGCGGGAGGAAATGAGCAGTTCTTC. Amino acids: CASSLISSGLAGGNEQFF.

The chain couples TRBV27 to TRBJ2-3; 7 bases are a match to TRBD2. Germline V lookup: CDR1 MNHEY, CDR2 SMNVEV (reference sequence). V lost 4 bases, J lost 1 base, and 2 bases stayed unmatched. The CDR3 is made up of 14 amino acids. CDR3 amino acids: CASSSTSRTDTQYF. The CDR3 nucleotides are TGTGCCAGCAGTTCGACTAGCCGCACAGATACGCAGTATTTT.

This clone has a single count. The chain joins TRBV28 to TRBJ2-7; 15 bases line up with TRBD2. The CDR3 spans 17 residues. The V gene end was trimmed by 6 bases and the J gene end by 0 bases; junction bases not matched to a gene: 6. Germline-derived CDR1 and CDR2 are MDHEN and SYDVKM. The CDR3 DNA reads as TGTGCCAGCAGGGACGGGACTAGCGGGAGGAGCTCCTACGAGCAGTACTTC. This sequence encodes CASRDGTSGRSSYEQYF.

CDR3 protein: CASRRNYGYTF. Written as DNA, the CDR3 is TGTGCCAGCAGGCGGAACTATGGCTACACCTTC. The chain is built from TRBV6-5 and TRBJ1-2; no firm D call. Per germline, CDR1 MNHEY and CDR2 SVGAGI. Trimming took 6 bases from V and 2 from J, leaving 4 bases between them. The CDR3 covers 11 residues.